The 26 T cell receptor beta chains reported below all come from one sample, sequenced in a study of blood T cell repertoires in COVID-19. Sequenced by immunoSEQ multiplex PCR; TCRdb stores in-frame clones only, minus some. Of 300,000 or so clones in the sample, 85% to 90% were seen once. Sequenced material: peripheral blood. Receptors were obtained from a woman aged 40 to 55 with acute or convalescent COVID-19.

The genes are TRBV15 and TRBJ2-5; TRBD1 is a possible D gene (6 bases). Germline assignment: CDR1 LNHNV and CDR2 YYDKDF (reference sequence). Trimming stripped 5 bases from V and 2 bases from J, with 15 bases between. The CDR3 loop spans 15 amino acids. The CDR3 DNA reads TGTGCCACCAGCGGAACCAGGGGCCTACAAGAGACCCAGTACTTC. It codes for CATSGTRGLQETQYF.

The J gene is TRBJ1-1, the V gene TRBV5-1; TRBD1 agrees at 9 bases. The germline gives CDR1 SGHRS, CDR2 YFSETQ. The V segment lost 5 bases and the J segment 4 bases; nucleotides outside the gene matches: 6. The CDR3 extends over 14 amino acids. This chain's CDR3 is CASRPGTGTTEAFF. For the CDR3, the DNA is TGCGCCAGCAGGCCCGGGACAGGGACCACTGAAGCTTTCTTT.

V usage is TRBV4-1 and J usage is TRBJ2-3; 7 nucleotides line up with TRBD1. The trim removed 1 base at V and 3 bases at J, leaving 10 bases unmatched. This CDR3 has 17 amino acids. Per germline, CDR1 MGHRA and CDR2 YSYEKL. DNA of the CDR3: TGCGCCAGCAGCCAAGTCGTAAATTACAGGGGAACAGATACGCAGTATTTT. It translates to CASSQVVNYRGTDTQYF.

This chain connects TRBV7-2 to TRBJ1-5; a possible D gene is TRBD1 (5 bases). The V end lost 4 bases, the J end lost 3 bases, and 10 bases lay between the germline ends. The CDR3 length is 14 residues. CDR1 is SGHTA, CDR2 FQGNSA, per germline. The CDR3: CASSSGGVNQPQHF. The CDR3 bases are TGTGCCAGCAGCTCCGGAGGGGTCAATCAGCCCCAGCATTTT.

The chain links TRBV11-2 to TRBJ2-5; no definite D call. There are 14 residues in the CDR3. Per the germline V gene, CDR1 is SGHAT and CDR2 is FQNNGV. Deletions cut 0 bases from V and 10 bases from J, with 15 bases between. The CDR3 DNA reads TGTGCCAGCAGCTTAGATCTGAGGCCTGTGTACCAGTACTTC. It yields the protein CASSLDLRPVYQYF.

This chain connects TRBV10-3 to TRBJ1-4; D is uncertain. This CDR3 is 13 amino acids long. With 8 bases removed from V and 8 bases from J, the gap between germline ends came to 15 bases. Germline CDR1 is ENHRY and CDR2 is SYGVKD. The CDR3 DNA sequence: TGTGCCATCTCAGAGGGCGTGCGAGAAAAACTGTTTTTT. It specifies CAISEGVREKLFF.

CDR3 bases: TGTGCCAGCAGTCTGGGGACAGGGCTCGGGGAGCTGTTTTTT. Its protein product is CASSLGTGLGELFF. V and J are TRBV2 and TRBJ2-2, with 9 bases fitting TRBD1. Germline V lookup: CDR1 SNHLY, CDR2 FYNNEI. This CDR3 spans 14 amino acids. Trimming cost V 5 bases and J 7 bases; bases outside gene matches: 5.

The rearrangement joins TRBV9 to TRBJ2-2, with D hard to call. This CDR3 has 18 residues. Trimming took 0 bases from V and 4 from J, leaving 19 bases between them. Germline CDR1 SGDLS, CDR2 YYNGEE. CDR3 nucleotides: TGTGCCAGCAGCGTAGGTCCCACAGTGGGCTTGGTCACCGGGGAGCTGTTTTTT. This gives the protein CASSVGPTVGLVTGELFF.

CDR3 loop: CASSLELIAQDTQYF. CDR3 in DNA: TGCGCCAGCAGCTTGGAACTAATAGCCCAGGATACGCAGTATTTT. The chain recombines TRBV5-1 with TRBJ2-3; D not resolved. Trimming took off 0 bases at V and 6 bases at J, with 14 bases between the two ends. Per the germline V gene, CDR1 is SGHRS and CDR2 is YFSETQ. The CDR3 loop spans 15 amino acids.

The CDR3 nucleotides are TGTGCCAGCAGCTTAGAGGGGTATGGCTACACCTTC. It encodes CASSLEGYGYTF. The chain recombines TRBV7-8 with TRBJ1-2; tentative D call: TRBD1 (5 bases). The CDR3 extends over 12 amino acids. Germline loops: CDR1 SGHVS, CDR2 FQNEAQ. V gave up 1 base and J gave up 5 bases, with 5 bases separating them. The entire variable domain, with the rest obtained from reference TRBV7-8 and TRBJ1-2, is as follows: GAGVSQSPRYKVAKRGQDVALRCDPISGHVSLFWYQQALGQGPEFLTYFQNEAQLDKSGLPSDRFFAERPEGSVSTLKIQRTQQEDSAVYLCASSLEGYGYTFGSGTRLTVV.

J is TRBJ1-3 and V is TRBV2; no definite D call. The V gene lost 6 bases and the J gene lost 4 bases, with 13 bases spanning the gap. This CDR3 spans 14 amino acids. CDR1 and CDR2 from the germline V gene are SNHLY and FYNNEI. The CDR3 reads CASRAGVDGNTIYF. The CDR3 coding sequence is TGTGCCAGCAGAGCCGGGGTAGACGGAAACACCATATATTTT.

The chain carries TRBV5-6 and TRBJ1-4; TRBD1 is a possible D gene (6 bases). Germline lookup yields CDR1 SGHDT and CDR2 YYEEEE. V shed 2 bases and J shed 8 bases, with 13 bases lying between them. The CDR3 is 14 amino acids. Here the CDR3 reads CASSFGTGFEKLFF. The CDR3 bases are TGTGCCAGCAGCTTCGGAACAGGGTTCGAAAAACTGTTTTTT.

The V and J genes are TRBV5-6 and TRBJ2-1; D possibly corresponds to TRBD2 (6 bases). Deletions cut 4 bases from V and 8 bases from J, with 16 bases between. Germline V gives CDR1 SGHDT, CDR2 YYEEEE. This CDR3 has 14 amino acids. CDR3 sequence: CASSRVGGEDEQFF. The CDR3 nucleotides are TGTGCCAGCAGCCGAGTAGGCGGGGAGGATGAGCAGTTCTTC. Based on the CDR3 plus reference TRBV5-6 and TRBJ2-1, the full variable domain is DAGVTQSPTHLIKTRGQQVTLRCSPKSGHDTVSWYQQALGQGPQFIFQYYEEEERQRGNFPDRFSGHQFPNYSSELNVNALLLGDSALYLCASSRVGGEDEQFFGPGTRLTVL.

This chain connects TRBV18 to TRBJ1-1; 7 bases are shared with TRBD1. The CDR3 is made up of 12 amino acids. With 3 bases clipped from V and 6 bases from J, the junction kept 1 base outside the gene matches. Germline V lookup: CDR1 KGHSH, CDR2 LQKENI. The CDR3 coding sequence is TGTGCCAGCTCACCTGACAGGGCTGAAGCTTTCTTT. It specifies CASSPDRAEAFF. Full variable domain (outside the CDR3, taken from reference TRBV18 and TRBJ1-1): NAGVMQNPRHLVRRRGQEARLRCSPMKGHSHVYWYRQLPEEGLKFMVYLQKENIIDESGMPKERFSAEFPKEGPSILRIQQVVRGDSAAYFCASSPDRAEAFFGQGTRLTVV.

This clone has a single count. In DNA form, the CDR3 reads TGTGCCAGCAGTACATATGCTAACACCGGGGAGCTGTTTTTT. Its protein product is CASSTYANTGELFF. The genes are TRBV25-1 and TRBJ2-2; D not certain. Germline-derived CDR1 and CDR2 are MGHDK and SYGVNS. The CDR3 extends over 14 amino acids. Trimming pared 5 bases from V and 2 bases from J, leaving 9 bases between.

The CDR3 sequence: CASSPGVIAGELFF. DNA of the CDR3: TGTGCCAGCAGTCCCGGGGTAATCGCCGGGGAGCTGTTTTTT. The chain recombines TRBV6-4 with TRBJ2-2; TRBD2 is a possible D gene (5 bases). Trimming shortened V by 5 bases and J by 6 bases, and 13 bases separated the two germline ends. From germline, CDR1 is MRHNA and CDR2 SNTAGT. This CDR3 has 14 amino acids.

V usage is TRBV4-1 and J usage is TRBJ1-5, with 9 positions matching TRBD1. CDR1 and CDR2 from the germline V gene are MGHRA and YSYEKL. The CDR3 is made up of 14 amino acids. After removal of 5 bases from V and 5 bases from J, the junction contained 4 bases not matched to a gene. CDR3 protein: CASSTTGGYQPQHF. The DNA for the CDR3 is TGCGCCAGCAGCACGACAGGGGGTTATCAGCCCCAGCATTTT.

V is TRBV10-3 and J is TRBJ1-1; D perhaps matches TRBD1 (6 bases). Between the trimmed V and J ends, which lost 2 bases and 0 bases, there was a span of 10 bases. Germline V CDR1 and CDR2: ENHRY, SYGVKD. CDR3 length: 15 amino acids. CDR3 amino acids: CAISEPDSLNTEAFF. In nucleotides, the CDR3 is TGTGCCATCAGTGAGCCGGACAGTTTGAACACTGAAGCTTTCTTT.

The chain combines TRBV2 with TRBJ2-1, with 8 bases matching TRBD2. Losses at the gene ends were 5 bases for V and 9 bases for J; bases not matched to a gene: 12. CDR1 is SNHLY, CDR2 FYNNEI, per germline. There are 15 residues in the CDR3. CDR3 sequence: CASSLELTSVAEQFF. CDR3 DNA sequence: TGTGCCAGCAGTTTGGAGTTGACTAGCGTGGCTGAGCAGTTCTTC.

This clone was seen once. The chain is built from TRBV2 and TRBJ1-2; the D is unclear. Germline assignment: CDR1 SNHLY and CDR2 FYNNEI. Trimming took 6 bases from V and 4 from J, leaving 15 bases between them. There are 14 residues in the CDR3. The CDR3 here is CASSDSVHLYGYTF. In nucleotides, the CDR3 is TGTGCCAGCAGCGATAGCGTTCACCTCTATGGCTACACCTTC. Drawing the rest from reference TRBV2 and TRBJ1-2, the complete variable domain is EPEVTQTPSHQVTQMGQEVILRCVPISNHLYFYWYRQILGQKVEFLVSFYNNEISEKSEIFDDQFSVERPDGSNFTLKIRSTKLEDSAMYFCASSDSVHLYGYTFGSGTRLTVV.

About this clone itself: This specimen includes other DNA sequences encoding the same CDR3. The rearrangement joins TRBV10-1 to TRBJ1-2; D is perhaps TRBD1 (5 bases). The CDR3 spans 13 residues. CDR1 and CDR2 from the germline V gene are WNHNN and SYGVQD (reference sequence). With 2 bases removed from V and 2 bases from J, the gap between germline ends came to 6 bases. In DNA, the CDR3 is TGCGCCAGCAGTGAGGACAGAAACTATGGCTACACCTTC. Amino acid sequence: CASSEDRNYGYTF.

The chain carries TRBV2 and TRBJ1-5, with D perhaps TRBD1 (5 bases). Germline V lookup: CDR1 SNHLY, CDR2 FYNNEI. This CDR3 is 15 amino acids long. V lost 3 bases and J lost 5, with 14 bases in between. The CDR3 coding sequence is TGTGCCAGCAGTGAGGGGCGGCAGTACTATCAGCCCCAGCATTTT. It is translated as CASSEGRQYYQPQHF.

The chain recombines TRBV28 with TRBJ1-2, with D possibly TRBD1 on 5 matching bases. Trimming removed 6 bases from V and 3 bases from J, with 14 bases in between. The CDR3 loop spans 14 amino acids. Germline CDR1 is MDHEN and CDR2 is SYDVKM. The CDR3 DNA follows: TGTGCCAGCAGCTATGCCGGAGGGGACTATGGCTACACCTTC. Translated, it gives CASSYAGGDYGYTF.

The gene calls are TRBV7-3 and TRBJ2-3; 12 positions match TRBD1. The CDR3 runs to 17 residues. Germline trimming cut 5 bases from V and 3 bases from J; bases unmatched to any gene: 9. Germline loops: CDR1 SGHTA, CDR2 FQGTGA. The CDR3 loop is CASSAAPGQGATDTQYF. CDR3 nucleotide sequence: TGTGCCAGCAGCGCAGCACCGGGACAGGGGGCTACAGATACGCAGTATTTT.

The V call is TRBV5-4, the J call TRBJ1-3, with 9 bases that match TRBD1. This CDR3 has 16 amino acids. Germline CDR1 and CDR2: SGHNT and YYREEE (reference sequence). The V gene end was trimmed by 4 bases and the J gene end by 9 bases; junction bases not matched to a gene: 14. CDR3 region: CASSPGPGQGQRTIYF. CDR3 in DNA: TGTGCCAGCAGCCCGGGCCCGGGACAGGGCCAACGCACCATATATTTT.

The CDR3 here is CASRGQGSGYTF. The CDR3, as DNA: TGTGCCAGCAGAGGACAGGGGAGTGGCTACACCTTC. This sequence joins TRBV2 and TRBJ1-2; 9 bases match TRBD1. Per germline, CDR1 SNHLY and CDR2 FYNNEI. V was pared by 6 bases and J by 7 bases, with 3 bases of the junction left unmatched. This CDR3 contains 12 residues.